The present TCR beta chain was sequenced within a study of long-term antiretroviral therapy in people with HIV. This clone was recorded a few times. As yet, its antigen is unknown. United States facilities provided treatment to all participants with HIV. Sequencing used immunoSEQ v3.0 at survey level. Sequenced by immunoSEQ multiplex PCR; TCRdb stores in-frame clones only, minus some. Seen here are roughly 23,000 clones, 84% observed once, and the top ten hold approximately 19%. Germline assignment: CDR1 SNHLY and CDR2 FYNNEI. The ends were cut back, 4 bases at V and 6 bases at J, with 9 bases in the middle. The CDR3 has 13 amino acids. General study findings and limits: The blood, collected between about 2004 and 2017, was possibly taken under older ART regimens.

The source material was unsorted PBMCs, sampled 0.1 years before starting antiretroviral therapy. The J gene is TRBJ2-2, the V gene TRBV2; D ambiguous. This receptor was obtained from a man between 18 and 35 years old with HIV. The CDR3 nucleotides are TGTGCCAGCAGTGTGTGGTGGTCCGGGGAGCTGTTTTTT. Translation: CASSVWWSGELFF.